These T cell receptor beta chains were read from a single sample in a study of PD-L1 blockade in urothelial cancer. Sequenced by immunoSEQ multiplex PCR; TCRdb stores in-frame clones only, minus some. The sample holds 55,000 or so clones; 84% are singletons and the top ten take about 5.6%. The input for sequencing was PBMCs, taken around atezolizumab (anti-PD-L1) treatment. These receptors were obtained from a man aged 40-49 years with urothelial cancer. Both conserved end residues are part of each CDR3. The order of the fields is CDR3 length, clone size, D gene, J gene, V gene, CDR3 DNA, CDR3 protein. The D gene is left open where the match is weak. Size tells how often a clone was seen (once, few, many) or the class of an expanded clone, and some rows leave it out.

len: 14
abundance: NA
d_gene: TRBD2
j_gene: TRBJ2-7
v_gene: TRBV10-3
CDR3nt: TGTGCCATCGGAGGGACTAGCGAACCCTACGAGCAGTACTTC
CDR3aa: CAIGGTSEPYEQYF

len: 15
abundance: NA
d_gene: NA
j_gene: TRBJ1-1
v_gene: TRBV7-6
CDR3nt: TGTGCCAGCAGCTTAGATGAGGGAGGGGGCACTGAAGCTTTCTTT
CDR3aa: CASSLDEGGGTEAFF

len: 15
abundance: NA
d_gene: NA
j_gene: TRBJ2-7
v_gene: TRBV7-2
CDR3nt: TGTGCCAGCAGCGCGCAATTTGGAATAGGGGCCGAGCAGTACTTC
CDR3aa: CASSAQFGIGAEQYF

len: 14
abundance: NA
d_gene: NA
j_gene: TRBJ2-7
v_gene: TRBV7-8
CDR3nt: TGTGCCAGCAGCTTAGGACAGGTCTCCTACGAGCAGTACTTC
CDR3aa: CASSLGQVSYEQYF

len: 16
abundance: NA
d_gene: TRBD1
j_gene: TRBJ1-6
v_gene: TRBV6-5
CDR3nt: TGTGCCAGCAGTTACTCGATCGACAGGGGCCAATCACCCCTCCACTTT
CDR3aa: CASSYSIDRGQSPLHF

len: 13
abundance: NA
d_gene: NA
j_gene: TRBJ1-2
v_gene: TRBV6-5
CDR3nt: TGTGCCAGCAGTCCCGGGACTCTTCAGAATGGCACCTTC
CDR3aa: CASSPGTLQNGTF

len: 14
abundance: NA
d_gene: NA
j_gene: TRBJ2-3
v_gene: TRBV19
CDR3nt: TGTGCCAGTAGCAGGGCTGTAAGCACAGATACGCAGTATTTT
CDR3aa: CASSRAVSTDTQYF

len: 20
abundance: few
d_gene: TRBD2
j_gene: TRBJ2-4
v_gene: TRBV4-3
CDR3nt: TGCGCCAGCAGCCAAGATAAAGGGCTCGGGGGGAGTACGGCCAAAAACATTCAGTACTTC
CDR3aa: CASSQDKGLGGSTAKNIQYF

len: 16
abundance: NA
d_gene: NA
j_gene: TRBJ2-6
v_gene: TRBV7-6
CDR3nt: TGTGCCAGCACGATGACAGGACCCTCTGGGGCCAACGTCCTGACTTTC
CDR3aa: CASTMTGPSGANVLTF

len: 15
abundance: NA
d_gene: NA
j_gene: TRBJ2-6
v_gene: TRBV4-1
CDR3nt: TGCGCCAGCAGCATACCAGGGTCTGGGGCCAACGTCCTGACTTTC
CDR3aa: CASSIPGSGANVLTF

len: 16
abundance: NA
d_gene: TRBD1
j_gene: TRBJ2-7
v_gene: TRBV28
CDR3nt: TGTGCCAGCAGTTTTGGGGCAAGGGACAGGGGGCGCGAGCAGTACTTC
CDR3aa: CASSFGARDRGREQYF

len: 15
abundance: NA
d_gene: NA
j_gene: TRBJ2-7
v_gene: TRBV4-2
CDR3nt: TGTGCCAGCAGCCAGAGTTTGGGCAGCCCCTACGAGCAGTACTTC
CDR3aa: CASSQSLGSPYEQYF

len: 13
abundance: NA
d_gene: NA
j_gene: TRBJ1-2
v_gene: TRBV19
CDR3nt: TGTGCCAGTAGTATAGATCGCAGATATGGCTACACCTTC
CDR3aa: CASSIDRRYGYTF

len: 15
abundance: few
d_gene: TRBD2
j_gene: TRBJ2-7
v_gene: TRBV5-6
CDR3nt: TGTGCCAGCAGCCCTGACTTAGCGGGCCTCGACGAGCAGTACTTC
CDR3aa: CASSPDLAGLDEQYF